Detailed here is one T cell receptor beta chain. Profiled with immunoSEQ multiplex PCR; TCRdb holds only in-frame clones, not every one. Here the sample spans around 83,000 clones, around 92% being singletons. Trimming took 5 bases from V and 0 from J, leaving 6 bases between them. Germline assignment: CDR1 SGDLS and CDR2 YYNGEE. This CDR3 comprises 12 residues. This entry is derived from a study of technical replicates of blood from a few donors. This rearrangement joins TRBV9 to TRBJ2-7; D remains ambiguous. This TCR came from a human donor in good health. Some clones in this sample may be carry-over from other donors' samples. Sequencing used T cells isolated from PBMCs. DNA for the CDR3: TGTGCCAGCAGTACTGGCTCCTACGAGCAGTACTTC. Protein product: CASSTGSYEQYF.